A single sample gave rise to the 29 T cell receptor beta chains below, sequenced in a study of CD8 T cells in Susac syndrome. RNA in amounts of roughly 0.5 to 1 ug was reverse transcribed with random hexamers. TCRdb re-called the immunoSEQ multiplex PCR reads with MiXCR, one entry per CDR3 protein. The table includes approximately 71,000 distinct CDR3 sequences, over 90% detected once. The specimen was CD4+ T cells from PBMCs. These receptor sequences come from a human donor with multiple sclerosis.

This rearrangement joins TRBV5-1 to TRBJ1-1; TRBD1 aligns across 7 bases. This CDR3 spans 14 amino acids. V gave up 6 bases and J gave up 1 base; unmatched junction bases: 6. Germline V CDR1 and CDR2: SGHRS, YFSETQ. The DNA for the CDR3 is TGCGCCAGCACAGGGGGGGATTGGAACACTGAAGCTTTCTTT. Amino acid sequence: CASTGGDWNTEAFF.

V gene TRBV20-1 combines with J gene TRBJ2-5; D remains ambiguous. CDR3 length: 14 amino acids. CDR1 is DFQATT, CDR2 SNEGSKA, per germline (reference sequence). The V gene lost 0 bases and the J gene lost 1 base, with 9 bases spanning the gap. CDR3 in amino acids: CSARDLIRQETQYF. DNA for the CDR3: TGCAGTGCTAGAGATTTAATTCGCCAAGAGACCCAGTACTTC.

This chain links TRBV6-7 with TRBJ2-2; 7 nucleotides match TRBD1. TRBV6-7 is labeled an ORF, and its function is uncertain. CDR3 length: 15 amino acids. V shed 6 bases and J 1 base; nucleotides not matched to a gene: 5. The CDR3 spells CASSRDSQNTGELFF. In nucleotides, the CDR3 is TGTGCCAGCAGCCGGGACAGCCAGAACACCGGGGAGCTGTTTTTT.

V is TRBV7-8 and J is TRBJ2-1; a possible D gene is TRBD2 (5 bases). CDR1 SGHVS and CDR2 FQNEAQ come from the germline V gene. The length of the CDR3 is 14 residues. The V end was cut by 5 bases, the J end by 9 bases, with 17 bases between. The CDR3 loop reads CASSPRSRAGEQFF. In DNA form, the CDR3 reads TGTGCCAGCAGCCCCAGGTCTCGGGCGGGTGAGCAGTTCTTC.

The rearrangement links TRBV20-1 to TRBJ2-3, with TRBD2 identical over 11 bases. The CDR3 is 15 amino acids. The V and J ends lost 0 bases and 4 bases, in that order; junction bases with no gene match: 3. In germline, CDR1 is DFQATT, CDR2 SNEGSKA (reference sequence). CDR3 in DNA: TGCAGTGCTAGAGATAGCGGGGGGGCCGCAGATACGCAGTATTTT. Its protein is CSARDSGGAADTQYF.

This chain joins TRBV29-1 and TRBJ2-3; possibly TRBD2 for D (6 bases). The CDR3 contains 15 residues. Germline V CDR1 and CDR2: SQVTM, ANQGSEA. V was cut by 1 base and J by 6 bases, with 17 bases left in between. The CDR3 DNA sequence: TGCAGCGTTGAAGTCGGGGCGTTCCGGGGGGATACGCAGTATTTT. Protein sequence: CSVEVGAFRGDTQYF.

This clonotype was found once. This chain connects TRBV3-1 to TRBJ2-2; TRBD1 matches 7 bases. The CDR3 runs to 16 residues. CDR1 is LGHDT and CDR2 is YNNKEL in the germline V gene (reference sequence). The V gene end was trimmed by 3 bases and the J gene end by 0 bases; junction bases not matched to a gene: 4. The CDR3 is CASSQRTGSNTGELFF. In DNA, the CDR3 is TGTGCCAGCAGCCAGAGGACAGGTTCGAACACCGGGGAGCTGTTTTTT.

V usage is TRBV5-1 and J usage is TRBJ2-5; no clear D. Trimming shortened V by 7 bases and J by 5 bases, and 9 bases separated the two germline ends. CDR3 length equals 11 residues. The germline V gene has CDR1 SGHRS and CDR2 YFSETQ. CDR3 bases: TGCGCCAGCCGAATAGGGGAGACCCAGTACTTC. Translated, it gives CASRIGETQYF.

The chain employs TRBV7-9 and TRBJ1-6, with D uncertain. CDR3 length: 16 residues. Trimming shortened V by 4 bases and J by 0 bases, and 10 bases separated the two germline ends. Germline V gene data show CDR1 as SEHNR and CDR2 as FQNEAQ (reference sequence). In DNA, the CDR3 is TGTGCCAGCAGCTCGACCCTCAGCTCCTATAATTCACCCCTCCACTTT. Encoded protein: CASSSTLSSYNSPLHF.

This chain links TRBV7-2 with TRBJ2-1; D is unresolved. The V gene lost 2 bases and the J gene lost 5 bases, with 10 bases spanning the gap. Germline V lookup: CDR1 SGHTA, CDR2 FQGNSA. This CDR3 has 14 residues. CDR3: CASSLTTPNNEQFF. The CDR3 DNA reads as TGTGCCAGCAGCTTAACTACCCCCAACAATGAGCAGTTCTTC.

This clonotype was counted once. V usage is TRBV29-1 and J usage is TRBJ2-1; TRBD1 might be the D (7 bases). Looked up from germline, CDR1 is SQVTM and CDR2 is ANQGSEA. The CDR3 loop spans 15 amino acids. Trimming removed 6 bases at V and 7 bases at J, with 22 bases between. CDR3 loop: CSVSTGGGFRNEQFF. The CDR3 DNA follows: TGCAGCGTCTCGACTGGAGGGGGCTTTCGTAATGAGCAGTTCTTC.

Here the CDR3 reads CSARVFGATDTQYF. The DNA of the CDR3 is TGCAGTGCTAGAGTCTTCGGGGCGACAGATACGCAGTATTTT. This chain uses TRBV20-1 with TRBJ2-3; D tentatively reads TRBD1 or TRBD2 (5 bases each). V was cut by 1 base and J by 3 bases, with 11 bases left in between. Germline CDR1 DFQATT, CDR2 SNEGSKA (reference sequence). The CDR3 totals 14 residues.

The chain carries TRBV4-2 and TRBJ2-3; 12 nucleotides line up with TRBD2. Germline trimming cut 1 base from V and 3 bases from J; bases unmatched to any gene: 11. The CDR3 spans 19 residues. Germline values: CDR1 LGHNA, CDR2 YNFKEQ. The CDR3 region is CASSQGTSGVGAETDTQYF. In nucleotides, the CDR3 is TGTGCCAGCAGCCAAGGGACTAGCGGGGTGGGCGCCGAAACAGATACGCAGTATTTT.

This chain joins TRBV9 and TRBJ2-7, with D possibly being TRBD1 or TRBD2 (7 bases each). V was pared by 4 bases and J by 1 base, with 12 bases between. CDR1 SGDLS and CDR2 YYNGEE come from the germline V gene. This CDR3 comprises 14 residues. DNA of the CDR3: TGTGCCAGCAGCCCCCAGGGGGGGTCCTACGAGCAGTACTTC. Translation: CASSPQGGSYEQYF.

The CDR3 region has the DNA TGTGCCAGCAGCCAATCGGAGGGCGAGCAGTACTTC. Encoded protein: CASSQSEGEQYF. The rearrangement joins TRBV3-1 to TRBJ2-7; a possible D gene is TRBD2 (6 bases). CDR3 length: 12 residues. Germline CDR1 is LGHDT and CDR2 is YNNKEL (reference sequence). V was shortened by 2 bases and J by 6 bases, with 8 bases between the two germline ends.

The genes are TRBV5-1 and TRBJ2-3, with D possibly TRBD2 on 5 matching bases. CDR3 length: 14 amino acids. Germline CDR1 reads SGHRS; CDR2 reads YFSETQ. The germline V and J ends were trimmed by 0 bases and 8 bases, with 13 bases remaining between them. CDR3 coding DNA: TGCGCCAGCAGCTTGGATAGGGCAGCGGTTACGCAGTATTTT. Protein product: CASSLDRAAVTQYF.

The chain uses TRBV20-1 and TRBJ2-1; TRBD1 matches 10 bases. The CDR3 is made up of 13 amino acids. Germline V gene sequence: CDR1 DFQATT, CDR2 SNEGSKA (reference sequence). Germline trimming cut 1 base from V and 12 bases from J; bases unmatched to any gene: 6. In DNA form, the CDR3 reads TGCAGTGCTAGAGGCCGGGACAGGGGTGGGCAGTTCTTC. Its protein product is CSARGRDRGGQFF.

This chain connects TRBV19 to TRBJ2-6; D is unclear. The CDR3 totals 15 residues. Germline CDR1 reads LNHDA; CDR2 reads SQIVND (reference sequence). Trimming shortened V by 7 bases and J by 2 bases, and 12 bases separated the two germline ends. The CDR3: CASTLVQAGANVLTF. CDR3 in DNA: TGTGCCAGTACCCTCGTCCAGGCTGGGGCCAACGTCCTGACTTTC.

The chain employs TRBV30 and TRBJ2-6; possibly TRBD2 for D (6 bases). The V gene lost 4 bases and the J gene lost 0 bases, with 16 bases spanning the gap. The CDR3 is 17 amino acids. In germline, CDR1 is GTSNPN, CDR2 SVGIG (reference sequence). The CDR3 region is CAWNLGGWDSGANVLTF. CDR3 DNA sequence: TGTGCCTGGAATCTGGGGGGATGGGACTCTGGGGCCAACGTCCTGACTTTC.

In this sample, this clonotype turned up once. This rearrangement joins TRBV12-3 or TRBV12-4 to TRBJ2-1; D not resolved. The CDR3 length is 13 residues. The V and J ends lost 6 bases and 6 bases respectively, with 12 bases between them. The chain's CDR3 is CASSPVVINEQFF. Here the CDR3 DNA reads TGTGCCAGCAGCCCCGTGGTGATCAATGAGCAGTTCTTC.

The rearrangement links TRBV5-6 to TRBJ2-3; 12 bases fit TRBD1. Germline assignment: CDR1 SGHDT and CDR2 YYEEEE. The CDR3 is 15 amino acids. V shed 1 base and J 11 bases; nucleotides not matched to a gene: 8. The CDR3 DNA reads TGTGCCAGCAGCTTGCCCGGGGACAGGGGGCCGGGGCAGTATTTT. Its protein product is CASSLPGDRGPGQYF.

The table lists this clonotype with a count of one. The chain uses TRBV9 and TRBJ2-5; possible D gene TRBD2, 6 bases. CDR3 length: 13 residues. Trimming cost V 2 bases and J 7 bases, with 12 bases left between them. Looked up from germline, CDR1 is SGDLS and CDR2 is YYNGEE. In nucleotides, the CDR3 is TGTGCCAGCAGCGTCCTACCGGAGGGGACCCAGTACTTC. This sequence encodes CASSVLPEGTQYF.

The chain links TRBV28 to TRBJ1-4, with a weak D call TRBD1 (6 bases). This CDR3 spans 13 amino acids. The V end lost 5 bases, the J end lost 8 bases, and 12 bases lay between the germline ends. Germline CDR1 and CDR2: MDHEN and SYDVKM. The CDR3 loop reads CASSLGTPEKLFF. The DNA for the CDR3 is TGTGCCAGCAGTCTCGGGACACCGGAAAAACTGTTTTTT.

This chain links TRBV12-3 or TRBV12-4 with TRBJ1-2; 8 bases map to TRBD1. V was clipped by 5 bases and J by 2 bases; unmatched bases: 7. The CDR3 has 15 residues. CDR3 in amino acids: CASSRRTGSNYGYTF. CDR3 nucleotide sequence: TGTGCCAGCAGTCGAAGGACAGGGTCGAACTATGGCTACACCTTC.

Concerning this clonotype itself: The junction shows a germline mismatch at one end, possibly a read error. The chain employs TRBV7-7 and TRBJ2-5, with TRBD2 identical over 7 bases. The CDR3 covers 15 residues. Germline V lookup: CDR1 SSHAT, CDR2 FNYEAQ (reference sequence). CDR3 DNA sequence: TGTGCTAGCAGCGTTGGGGGGGTCTCCCAAGAGACCCAGTACTTC. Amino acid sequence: CASSVGGVSQETQYF.

Written as DNA, the CDR3 is TGCGCCAGCAGCTTAGGACTAGCGGGGAGCACAGATACGCAGTATTTT. Encoded protein: CASSLGLAGSTDTQYF. The rearrangement uses TRBV5-1 and TRBJ2-3; 12 nucleotides line up with TRBD2. The trim removed 2 bases at V and 0 bases at J, leaving 1 base unmatched. The CDR3 is 16 amino acids. Germline V gives CDR1 SGHRS, CDR2 YFSETQ.

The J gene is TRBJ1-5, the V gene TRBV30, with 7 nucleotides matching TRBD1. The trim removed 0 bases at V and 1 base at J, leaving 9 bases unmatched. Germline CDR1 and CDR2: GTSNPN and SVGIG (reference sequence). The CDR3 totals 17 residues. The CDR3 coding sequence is TGTGCCTGGAGTGTATTCCGACAGGGAGGAAGCAATCAGCCCCAGCATTTT. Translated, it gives CAWSVFRQGGSNQPQHF.

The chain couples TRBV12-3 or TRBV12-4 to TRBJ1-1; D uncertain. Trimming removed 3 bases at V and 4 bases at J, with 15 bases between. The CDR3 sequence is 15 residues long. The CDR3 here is CASSFSIGRGTEAFF. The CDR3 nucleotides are TGTGCCAGCAGTTTCTCGATCGGACGGGGCACTGAAGCTTTCTTT.

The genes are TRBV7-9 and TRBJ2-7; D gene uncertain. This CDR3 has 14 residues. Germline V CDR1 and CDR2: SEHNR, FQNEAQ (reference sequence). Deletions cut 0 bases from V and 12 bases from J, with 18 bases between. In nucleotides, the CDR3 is TGTGCCAGCAGCTTAGCCGCCGCCGGGTCTCAGACGTACTTC. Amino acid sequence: CASSLAAAGSQTYF.